This record concerns one T cell receptor (beta chain) sequence. Its matching antigen is unknown. Germline V gene data show CDR1 as SGDLS and CDR2 as YYNGEE. The CDR3 loop spans 14 amino acids. The ends were cut back, 4 bases at V and 2 bases at J, with 13 bases in the middle. The PCR had 60 Vbeta and 13 Jbeta primers. Only in-frame clones appear in the TCRdb table, and some are missing; sequencing was by immunoSEQ multiplex PCR. The table includes about 200,000 clones, about 83% detected once. The data belong to a study of cytomegalovirus exposure and HLA in healthy donors. Background on the study: HLA-typed donors were the source of about 85 million unique TCRs, which an early data release held. Study findings and constraints: About 87% or about 30% of the time was how often most TCR beta V segments were productive, according to an earlier analysis.

The chain recombines TRBV9 with TRBJ2-7, with D maybe TRBD1 (5 bases). Sequenced: PBMCs. The clonotype was recovered from a man aged 35 to 55 in good health and CMV-seropositive. CDR3 nucleotide sequence: TGTGCCAGCAGCTCCTCAGGGTTTGCCTACGAGCAGTACTTC. Translation: CASSSSGFAYEQYF.